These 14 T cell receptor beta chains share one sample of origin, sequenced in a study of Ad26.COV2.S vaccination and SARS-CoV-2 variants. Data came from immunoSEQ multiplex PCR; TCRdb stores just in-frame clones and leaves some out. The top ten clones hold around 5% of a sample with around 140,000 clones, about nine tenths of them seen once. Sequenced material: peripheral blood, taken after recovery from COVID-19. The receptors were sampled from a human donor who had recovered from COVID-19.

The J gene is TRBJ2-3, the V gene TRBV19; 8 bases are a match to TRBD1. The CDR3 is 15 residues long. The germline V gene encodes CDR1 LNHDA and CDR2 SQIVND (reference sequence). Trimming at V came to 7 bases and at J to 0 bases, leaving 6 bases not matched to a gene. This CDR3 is CASNDRGPSTDTQYF. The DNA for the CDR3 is TGTGCCAGTAACGACAGGGGACCTAGCACAGATACGCAGTATTTT.

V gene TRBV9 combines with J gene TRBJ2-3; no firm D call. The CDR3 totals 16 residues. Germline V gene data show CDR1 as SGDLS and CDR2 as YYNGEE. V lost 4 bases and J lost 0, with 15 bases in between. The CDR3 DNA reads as TGTGCCAGCAGCCAATTGACTCGCCCTAGCACAGATACGCAGTATTTT. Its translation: CASSQLTRPSTDTQYF.

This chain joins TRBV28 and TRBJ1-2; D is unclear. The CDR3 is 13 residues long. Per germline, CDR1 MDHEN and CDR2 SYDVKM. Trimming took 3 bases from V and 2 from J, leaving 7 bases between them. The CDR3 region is CASSLTGNYGYTF. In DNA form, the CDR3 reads TGTGCCAGCAGTTTGACCGGGAACTATGGCTACACCTTC.

The CDR3 DNA reads TGCGCCAGCAATTTATGGGGCAGGCCCGTGGACGAGCAGTACTTC. This translates into CASNLWGRPVDEQYF. The V gene is TRBV10-2, the J gene TRBJ2-7; D is perhaps TRBD1 (5 bases). Trimming pared 7 bases from V and 5 bases from J, leaving 21 bases between. CDR3 size: 15 residues. CDR1 is WSHSY and CDR2 is SAAADI in the germline V gene.

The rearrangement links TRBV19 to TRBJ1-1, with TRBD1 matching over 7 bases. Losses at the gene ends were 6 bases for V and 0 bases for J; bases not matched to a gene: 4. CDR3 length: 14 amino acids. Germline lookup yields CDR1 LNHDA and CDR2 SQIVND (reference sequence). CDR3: CASSLGTVNTEAFF. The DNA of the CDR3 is TGTGCCAGTAGCCTGGGGACAGTGAACACTGAAGCTTTCTTT.

The CDR3 region is CASSLVQTTNYGYTF. The CDR3 nucleotides read TGTGCCAGCAGTTTAGTCCAGACTACTAACTATGGCTACACCTTC. The chain joins TRBV28 to TRBJ1-2; D gene uncertain. Deletions cut 2 bases from V and 0 bases from J, with 10 bases between. Germline V lookup: CDR1 MDHEN, CDR2 SYDVKM. CDR3 size: 15 residues.

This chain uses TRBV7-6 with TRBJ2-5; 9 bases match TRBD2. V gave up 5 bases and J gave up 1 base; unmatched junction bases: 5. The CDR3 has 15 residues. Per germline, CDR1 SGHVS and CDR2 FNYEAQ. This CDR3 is CASSLLTSGQETQYF. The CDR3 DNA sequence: TGTGCCAGCAGCCTACTGACTAGCGGCCAAGAGACCCAGTACTTC.

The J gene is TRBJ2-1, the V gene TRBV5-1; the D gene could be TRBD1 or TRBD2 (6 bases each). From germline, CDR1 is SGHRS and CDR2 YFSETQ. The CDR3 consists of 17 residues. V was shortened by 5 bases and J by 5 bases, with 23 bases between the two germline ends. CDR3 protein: CASREAVGGGRNNEQFF. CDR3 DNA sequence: TGCGCCAGCAGGGAAGCCGTTGGAGGGGGGCGCAACAATGAGCAGTTCTTC.

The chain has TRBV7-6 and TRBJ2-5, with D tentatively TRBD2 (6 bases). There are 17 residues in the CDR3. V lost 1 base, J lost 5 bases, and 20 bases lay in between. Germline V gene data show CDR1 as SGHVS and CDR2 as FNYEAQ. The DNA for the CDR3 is TGTGCCAGCAGCTTAGGGGAGGAGGCTACCTGGTCGGAGACCCAGTACTTC. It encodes CASSLGEEATWSETQYF.

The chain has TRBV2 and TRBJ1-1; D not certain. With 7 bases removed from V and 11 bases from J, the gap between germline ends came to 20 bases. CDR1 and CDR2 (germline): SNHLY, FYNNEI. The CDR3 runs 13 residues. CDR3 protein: CASTAEAPARAFF. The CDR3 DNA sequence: TGTGCCAGCACCGCGGAAGCCCCAGCCCGTGCTTTCTTT.

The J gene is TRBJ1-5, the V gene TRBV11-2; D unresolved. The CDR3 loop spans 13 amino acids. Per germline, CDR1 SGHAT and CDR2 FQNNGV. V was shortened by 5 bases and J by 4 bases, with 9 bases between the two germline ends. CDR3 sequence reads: CASSPTANQPQHF. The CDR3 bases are TGTGCCAGCAGCCCGACGGCTAATCAGCCCCAGCATTTT.

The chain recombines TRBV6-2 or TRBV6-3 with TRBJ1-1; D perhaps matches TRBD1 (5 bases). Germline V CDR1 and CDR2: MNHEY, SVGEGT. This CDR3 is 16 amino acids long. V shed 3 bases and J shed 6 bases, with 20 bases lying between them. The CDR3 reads CASSYGVRGPRAEAFF. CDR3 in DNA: TGTGCCAGCAGTTATGGCGTGAGGGGCCCCCGGGCTGAAGCTTTCTTT.

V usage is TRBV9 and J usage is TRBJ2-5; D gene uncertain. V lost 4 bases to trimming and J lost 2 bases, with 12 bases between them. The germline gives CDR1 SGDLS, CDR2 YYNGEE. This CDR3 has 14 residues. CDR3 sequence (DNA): TGTGCCAGCAGCAGCCGTGGGATACAAGAGACCCAGTACTTC. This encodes CASSSRGIQETQYF.

CDR3 protein: CASSLAIGQVAGELFF. For the CDR3, the DNA is TGTGCCAGCAGCTTAGCGATAGGACAGGTTGCCGGGGAGCTGTTTTTT. The chain uses TRBV7-2 and TRBJ2-2, with 7 bases that match TRBD1. Trimming at V came to 0 bases and at J to 6 bases, leaving 7 bases not matched to a gene. From germline, CDR1 is SGHTA and CDR2 FQGNSA. The CDR3 contains 16 residues.